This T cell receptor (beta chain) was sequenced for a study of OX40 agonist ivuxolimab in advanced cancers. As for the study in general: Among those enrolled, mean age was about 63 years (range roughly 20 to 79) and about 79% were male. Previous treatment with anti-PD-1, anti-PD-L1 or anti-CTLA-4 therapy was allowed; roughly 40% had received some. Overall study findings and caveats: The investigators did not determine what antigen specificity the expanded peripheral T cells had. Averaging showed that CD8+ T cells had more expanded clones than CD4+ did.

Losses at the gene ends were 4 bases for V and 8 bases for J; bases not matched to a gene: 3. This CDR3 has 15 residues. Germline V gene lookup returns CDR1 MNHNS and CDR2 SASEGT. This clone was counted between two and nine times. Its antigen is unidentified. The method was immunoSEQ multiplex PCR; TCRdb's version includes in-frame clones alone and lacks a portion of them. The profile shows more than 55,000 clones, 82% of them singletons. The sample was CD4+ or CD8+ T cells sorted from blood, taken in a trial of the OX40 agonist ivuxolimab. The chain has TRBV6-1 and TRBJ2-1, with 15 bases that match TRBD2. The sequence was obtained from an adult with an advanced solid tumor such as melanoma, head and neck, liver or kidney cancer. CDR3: CASSVRTSGRDEQFF. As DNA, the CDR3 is TGTGCCAGCAGTGTTAGGACTAGCGGGAGGGATGAGCAGTTCTTC.